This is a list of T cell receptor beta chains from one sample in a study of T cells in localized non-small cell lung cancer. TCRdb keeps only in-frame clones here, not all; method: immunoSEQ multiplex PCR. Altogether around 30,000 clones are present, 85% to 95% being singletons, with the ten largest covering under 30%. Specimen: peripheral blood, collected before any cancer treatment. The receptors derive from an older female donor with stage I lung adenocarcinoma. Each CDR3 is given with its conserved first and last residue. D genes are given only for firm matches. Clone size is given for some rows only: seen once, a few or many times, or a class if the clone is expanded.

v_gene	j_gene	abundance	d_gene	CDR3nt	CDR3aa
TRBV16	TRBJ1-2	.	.	TGTGCCAGCAGCCAAAACTTTATGAGGAGGGTATCGGACTATGGCTACACCTTC	CASSQNFMRRVSDYGYTF
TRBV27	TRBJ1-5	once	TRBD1	TGTGCCAGCAGCCGGGACAGGGGGTTAGAGACCCAGCATTTT	CASSRDRGLETQHF
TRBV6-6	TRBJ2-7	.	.	TGTGCCAGCAGTTACGCTCGACCCCCAAACTACGAGCAGTACTTC	CASSYARPPNYEQYF
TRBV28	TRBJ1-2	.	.	TGTGCCAGCAGCCCGGCTAACTATGGCTACACCTTC	CASSPANYGYTF
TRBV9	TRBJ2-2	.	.	TGTGCCAGCAGCGTAGTAAGTTTCACCGGGGAGCTGTTTTTT	CASSVVSFTGELFF
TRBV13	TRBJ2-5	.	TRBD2	TGTGCCAGCAGCCTAAGACTAGCGGGGCAAGAGACCCAGTACTTC	CASSLRLAGQETQYF
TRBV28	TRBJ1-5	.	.	TGTGCCAGCAGGAGGAATCAGCCCCAGCATTTT	CASRRNQPQHF
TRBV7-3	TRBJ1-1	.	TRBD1	TGTGCCAGCAGCTCGGGACAGGGAAACACTGAAGCTTTCTTT	CASSSGQGNTEAFF
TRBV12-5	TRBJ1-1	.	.	TGTGCTAGTGGTTTGGCTCCGACACCTAAAGCTTTCTTT	CASGLAPTPKAFF
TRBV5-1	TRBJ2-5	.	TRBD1	TGCGCCAGCAGCCTAGGACAGGGCGGGACCCAGTACTTC	CASSLGQGGTQYF
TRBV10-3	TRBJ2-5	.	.	TGTGCCATCAGTGAGTCTTCCCAAGAGACCCAGTACTTC	CAISESSQETQYF
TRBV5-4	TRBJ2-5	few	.	TGTGCCAGCAGCTCCGTCCGGGCGGGAGAGACCCAGTACTTC	CASSSVRAGETQYF
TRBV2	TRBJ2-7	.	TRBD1	TGTGCCAGCAAGGTGTTGGGACAGGCTTACTACGAGCAGTACTTC	CASKVLGQAYYEQYF
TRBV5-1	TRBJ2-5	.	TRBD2	TGCGCCAGCAGCTTGGGACTAGCGGGGTCCCAAGAGACCCAGTACTTC	CASSLGLAGSQETQYF
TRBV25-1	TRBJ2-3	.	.	TGTGCCAGCACCTCGAGCGGAGCTAGCACAGATACGCAGTATTTT	CASTSSGASTDTQYF
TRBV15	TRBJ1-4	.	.	TGTGCCACCAGCAACCTAGGAGAACTAACTAATGAAAAACTGTTTTTT	CATSNLGELTNEKLFF
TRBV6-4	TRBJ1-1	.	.	TGTGCCAGCAGTGAGGGGGTTCGGACTGAAGCTTTCTTT	CASSEGVRTEAFF
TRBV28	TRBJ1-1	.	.	TGTGCCAGCAGTTTAAAGGCTTATAGGGAAGCTTTCTTT	CASSLKAYREAFF
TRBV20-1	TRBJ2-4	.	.	TGCAGTGCCCAGTGGAACATTCAGTACTTC	CSAQWNIQYF
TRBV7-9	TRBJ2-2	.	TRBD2	TGTGCCAGCAGCGTCGCTATGGGAGGGCCGTACACCGGGGAGCTGTTTTTT	CASSVAMGGPYTGELFF
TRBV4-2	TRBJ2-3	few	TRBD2	TGTGCCAGCAGCCAAGCTCCCTCATCAGCGGGAGGATCAGATACGCAGTATTTT	CASSQAPSSAGGSDTQYF
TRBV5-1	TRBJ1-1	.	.	TGCGCCAGCAGCTTGTGGGGAGGCACTGAAGCTTTCTTT	CASSLWGGTEAFF
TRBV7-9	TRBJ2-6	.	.	TGTGCCAGCAGCTTCATTAGGGGATCTGGGGCCAACGTCCTGACTTTC	CASSFIRGSGANVLTF
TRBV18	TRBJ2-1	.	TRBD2	TGTGCCAGCTCATCCTACCACCGGACTAGCGGGAGGGCCGATCCCTACAATGAGCAGTTCTTC	CASSSYHRTSGRADPYNEQFF
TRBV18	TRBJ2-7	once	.	TGTGCCAGCTCACAGGACACAGACTCCTACGAGCAGTACTTC	CASSQDTDSYEQYF
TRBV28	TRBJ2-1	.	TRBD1	TGTGCCAGCAGCCGGGACTGGGGACAGGGGGCGAGAAATGAGCAGTTCTTC	CASSRDWGQGARNEQFF
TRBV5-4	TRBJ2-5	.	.	TGTGCCAGCAGCTTCGCTGGGCGAGCCCGTAAAGAAGAGACCCAGTACTTC	CASSFAGRARKEETQYF
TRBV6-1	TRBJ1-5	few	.	TGTGCCAGCAGTGAAGCGCCGAGTGGTCAGCCCCAGCATTTT	CASSEAPSGQPQHF
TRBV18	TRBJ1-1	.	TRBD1	TGTGCCAGCTCGCCAGGACAGGGGGCCGCTGAAGCTTTCTTT	CASSPGQGAAEAFF
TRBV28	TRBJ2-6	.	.	TGTGCCAGCAGTTTAGGTGAGGCTTCTGGGGCCAACGTCCTGACTTTC	CASSLGEASGANVLTF
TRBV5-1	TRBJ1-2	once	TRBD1	TGCGCCAGCAGCTTGGGGGACAGGGGCTATGGCTACACCTTC	CASSLGDRGYGYTF
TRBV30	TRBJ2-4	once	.	TGTGCCTGGTCCTGGCCGGGGTTAGCCAAAAACATTCAGTACTTC	CAWSWPGLAKNIQYF
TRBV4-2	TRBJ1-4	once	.	TGTGCCAGCAGCACACGGGAAAATGAAAAACTGTTTTTT	CASSTRENEKLFF
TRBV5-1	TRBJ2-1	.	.	TGCGCCAGCAGCTTAGGCACAGGATCCAACAATGAGCAGTTCTTC	CASSLGTGSNNEQFF
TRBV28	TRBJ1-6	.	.	TGTGCCAGCGGTGGAGGGGCCCGAGATTCACCCCTCCACTTT	CASGGGARDSPLHF
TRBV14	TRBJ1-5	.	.	TGTGCCAGCAGCCAAACCCTCAATCAGCCCCAGCATTTT	CASSQTLNQPQHF
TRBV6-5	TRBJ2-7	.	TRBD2	TGTGCCAGCAGTTACGCCGGGACTAGCGGCTCCTACGAGCAGTACTTC	CASSYAGTSGSYEQYF
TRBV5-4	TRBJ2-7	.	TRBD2	TGTGCCAGCAGCTTGGGGTCCCTAGCGGGACACTACGAGCAGTACTTC	CASSLGSLAGHYEQYF
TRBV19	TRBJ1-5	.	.	TGTGCCAGTAGTATATCGACGGTACAGCCCCAGCATTTT	CASSISTVQPQHF
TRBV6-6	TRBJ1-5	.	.	TGTGCCAGCAGTCGACTCAGGGGAGAGGGGGGTCAGCCCCAGCATTTT	CASSRLRGEGGQPQHF
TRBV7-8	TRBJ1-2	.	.	TGTGCCAGCAGCCCAAATTCAGGGCAGGCCTCTTATAACTATGGCTACACCTTC	CASSPNSGQASYNYGYTF
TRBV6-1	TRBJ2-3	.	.	TGTGCCAGCAGTGCGACGGGACGCACAGATACGCAGTATTTT	CASSATGRTDTQYF
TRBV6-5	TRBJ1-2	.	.	TGTGCCAGTGGACAGAGAATCTATGGCTACACCTTC	CASGQRIYGYTF
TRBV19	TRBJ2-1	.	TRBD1	TGTGCCAGTAGTAGGGACAGGTTCTCCTACAATGAGCAGTTCTTC	CASSRDRFSYNEQFF
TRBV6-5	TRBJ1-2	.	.	TGTGCCAGCAGTTACCAAACTAGGGGCTATGGCTACACCTTC	CASSYQTRGYGYTF
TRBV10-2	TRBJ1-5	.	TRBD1	TGCGCCAGCGGGGACAGGGGATATAGCAATCAGCCCCAGCATTTT	CASGDRGYSNQPQHF
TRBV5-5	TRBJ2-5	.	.	TGTGCCAGCAGCCTGGGTGGAGGGGTTCAAGAGACCCAGTACTTC	CASSLGGGVQETQYF
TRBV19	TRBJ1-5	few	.	TGTGCCAGTAGTATTAGCAGGGAACAGCCCCAGCATTTT	CASSISREQPQHF
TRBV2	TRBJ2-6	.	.	TGTGCCAGCAGGGACGAAAGGGCTGGGGCCAACGTCCTGACTTTC	CASRDERAGANVLTF
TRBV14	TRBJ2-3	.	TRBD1	TGTGCCAGCAGCCATCCTTGGGCAGGGGGCCGGGATACGCAGTATTTT	CASSHPWAGGRDTQYF